The 14 T cell receptor beta chains in this list originate from one sample, sequenced in a study of blood T cells in healthy people across ages. Combining a sample-barcoded 5' primer with a J-beta primer mix, a second PCR ran for roughly 6 to 12 cycles. TCRdb passed the 5' RACE reads through MiXCR, listing each CDR3 protein once. The table shows 450,000 to 600,000 distinct CDR3 sequences, with around 27% occurring only once. These data were also reused for a study on T cells of mothers and their children.

The specimen sequenced was blood. The source is a boy between 2 and 10 years old in good health.

This clonotype was seen a few times. The chain is built from TRBV5-1 and TRBJ1-1, with D unclear. Germline V gene data show CDR1 as SGHRS and CDR2 as YFSETQ. The CDR3 is 14 residues long. V was clipped by 0 bases and J by 1 base, with 7 bases between them. The CDR3 nucleotides read TGCGCCAGCAGCTTGGACTTAGGGAACACTGAAGCTTTCTTT. Encoded protein: CASSLDLGNTEAFF.

V is TRBV4-1 and J is TRBJ2-1; TRBD1 might be the D (6 bases). The CDR3 runs 16 residues. In germline, CDR1 is MGHRA, CDR2 YSYEKL. Between the trimmed V and J ends, which lost 0 bases and 0 bases, there was a span of 9 bases. CDR3 DNA: TGCGCCAGCAGCCAAGAGGACAGTAGCTCCTACAATGAGCAGTTCTTC. It is translated as CASSQEDSSSYNEQFF.

The J gene is TRBJ2-5, the V gene TRBV4-2; D possibly corresponds to TRBD2 (6 bases). The V end lost 3 bases, the J end lost 4 bases, and 18 bases lay between the germline ends. This CDR3 contains 16 residues. Per germline, CDR1 LGHNA and CDR2 YNFKEQ. CDR3 loop: CASSQTRTGSGETQYF. In DNA form, the CDR3 reads TGTGCCAGCAGCCAGACTAGGACGGGGAGCGGAGAGACCCAGTACTTC.

V and J are TRBV2 and TRBJ2-7, with 10 bases fitting TRBD2. CDR1 and CDR2 (germline): SNHLY, FYNNEI. V gave up 7 bases and J gave up 5 bases; unmatched junction bases: 8. The CDR3 is made up of 14 amino acids. The CDR3 spells CASNLLAGVNEQYF. In nucleotides, the CDR3 is TGTGCCAGCAATCTGCTAGCGGGAGTAAACGAGCAGTACTTC.

This chain joins TRBV10-3 and TRBJ2-5; 12 bases are a match to TRBD2. The ends lost 3 bases at V and 4 bases at J; junction bases unmatched: 3. The CDR3 has 15 amino acids. CDR1 and CDR2 (germline): ENHRY, SYGVKD. CDR3 DNA: TGTGCCATCAGTGACATGGGACTAGCGGGAGAGACCCAGTACTTC. Its protein is CAISDMGLAGETQYF.

This rearrangement joins TRBV6-6 to TRBJ2-7, with 7 bases identical to TRBD2. Germline loops: CDR1 MNHNY, CDR2 SVGAGI (reference sequence). The V segment lost 6 bases and the J segment 5 bases; nucleotides outside the gene matches: 7. This CDR3 spans 13 amino acids. CDR3 region: CASRERGINEQYF. CDR3 nucleotide sequence: TGTGCCAGCAGGGAGCGGGGAATAAACGAGCAGTACTTC.

This clonotype showed up just a few times. The genes are TRBV29-1 and TRBJ2-3; the match to TRBD1 covers 7 bases. The CDR3 sequence is 11 residues long. Germline V lookup: CDR1 SQVTM, CDR2 ANQGSEA. V lost 5 bases, J lost 6 bases, and 2 bases stayed unmatched. The CDR3 here is CSVSQGDTQYF. The CDR3 DNA reads as TGCAGCGTTTCACAGGGGGATACGCAGTATTTT.

CDR3 bases: TGTGCCACCAGTGATAGTAAGGGGGCCAACGTCCTGACTTTC. It yields the protein CATSDSKGANVLTF. This chain connects TRBV24-1 to TRBJ2-6, with D uncertain. The CDR3 spans 14 residues. Germline CDR1 is KGHDR and CDR2 is SFDVKD. Trimming removed 3 bases from V and 4 bases from J, with 6 bases in between.

This clonotype was found many times. The chain combines TRBV5-1 with TRBJ2-5; 8 nucleotides align to TRBD1. CDR1 and CDR2 from the germline V gene are SGHRS and YFSETQ. The V segment lost 4 bases and the J segment 5 bases; nucleotides outside the gene matches: 10. This CDR3 has 15 residues. This CDR3 reads CASSLQGAVRETQYF. The CDR3 nucleotides read TGCGCCAGCAGCCTTCAGGGGGCCGTGAGGGAGACCCAGTACTTC.

This chain uses TRBV4-1 with TRBJ2-1; D unresolved. This CDR3 region has 15 residues. The V gene lost 7 bases and the J gene lost 0 bases, with 13 bases spanning the gap. Per germline, CDR1 MGHRA and CDR2 YSYEKL. As DNA, the CDR3 is TGCGCCAGCACCATCAGCCAAACCTCCTACAATGAGCAGTTCTTC. Protein product: CASTISQTSYNEQFF.

The chain couples TRBV6-1 to TRBJ2-1; D perhaps matches TRBD2 (6 bases). Deletions cut 8 bases from V and 2 bases from J, with 13 bases between. Per the germline V gene, CDR1 is MNHNS and CDR2 is SASEGT. This CDR3 has 14 residues. The CDR3 is CASLSWGAYNEQFF. The CDR3 nucleotides are TGTGCCAGCTTGTCGTGGGGGGCCTACAATGAGCAGTTCTTC.

In this sample, this clonotype turned up many times. This chain joins TRBV24-1 and TRBJ2-1; 7 bases match TRBD2. This CDR3 is 16 amino acids long. Germline V gene data show CDR1 as KGHDR and CDR2 as SFDVKD. V dropped 4 bases and J dropped 6; count of bases not matched to a gene: 11. Written as DNA, the CDR3 is TGTGCCACCAGTGACCGATCTAGCGGAGCTCTCAATGAGCAGTTCTTC. This translates into CATSDRSSGALNEQFF.

The chain links TRBV14 to TRBJ2-4; 12 bases align to TRBD2. The CDR3 extends over 19 amino acids. CDR1 and CDR2 from the germline V gene are SGHDN and FVKESK. Unmatched junction bases numbered 7, after V lost 1 base and J lost 0 bases. CDR3 sequence (DNA): TGTGCCAGCAGCCAAGGGACTAGCGGGGCTTACCTAGCCAAAAACATTCAGTACTTC. Protein: CASSQGTSGAYLAKNIQYF. The full variable domain, its missing parts supplied by reference TRBV14 and TRBJ2-4, is EAGVTQFPSHSVIEKGQTVTLRCDPISGHDNLYWYRRVMGKEIKFLLHFVKESKQDESGMPNNRFLAERTGGTYSTLKVQPAELEDSGVYFCASSQGTSGAYLAKNIQYFGAGTRLSVL.

This clonotype was detected a few times. This chain uses TRBV10-3 with TRBJ2-5, with 11 bases that match TRBD2. J gave up 11 bases and V 2 bases, and 22 bases lay outside the gene matches. CDR3 length: 19 residues. Germline V gene lookup returns CDR1 ENHRY and CDR2 SYGVKD. This CDR3 reads CAISETELTSGSSVGEQYF. CDR3 sequence (DNA): TGTGCCATCAGTGAGACGGAGTTAACTAGCGGGAGCTCAGTGGGTGAGCAGTACTTC.